This T cell receptor beta chain is from a study of OX40 agonist ivuxolimab in advanced cancers. Background on the study: Each patient was given ivuxolimab into a vein every 2 weeks, at 0.01 to 10 mg/kg. At 82.7% male, the cohort had a mean age of approximately 60 years, ranging from about 23 to 79.

Peripheral blood came from all dose cohorts at three timepoints. This CDR3 has 14 amino acids. Germline V gives CDR1 MNHEY, CDR2 SVGAGI. Trimming removed 5 bases from V and 3 bases from J, with 13 bases in between. Sequenced by immunoSEQ multiplex PCR; TCRdb stores in-frame clones only, minus some. The sample lists more than 60,000 clones, 75% to 90% seen once, with about 13% in the top ten. This TCR came from an adult with an advanced solid tumor such as melanoma, head and neck, liver or kidney cancer. The sequencing used CD4+ or CD8+ T cells sorted from blood, collected in a trial of the OX40 agonist ivuxolimab. This chain uses TRBV6-5 with TRBJ1-1; no reliable D call. In DNA form, the CDR3 reads TGTGCCAGCAGTGACCCCTTGAGAGACACTGAAGCTTTCTTT. Protein sequence: CASSDPLRDTEAFF.